The T cell receptor beta chain under discussion was sequenced for a study of low-dose radiotherapy and immunotherapy resistance in tumors. Study information: Given every two weeks, intravenous cyclophosphamide 200 mg/m2 preceded radiation and immunotherapy by one day.

The CDR3 is made up of 16 amino acids. Germline V lookup: CDR1 MDHEN, CDR2 SYDVKM. Losses at the gene ends were 1 base for V and 5 bases for J; bases not matched to a gene: 9. There are many counts of this clonotype. Regarding time point: after trial treatment. Treatment specified: LDRT plus nivolumab, ipilimumab, low-dose cyclophosphamide and aspirin (RACIN trial). In the RACIN dose-escalation trial, donors got nivolumab plus ipilimumab with aspirin, cyclophosphamide and radiotherapy. The patients who were eligible all carried advanced solid tumors that lacked tumor-infiltrating lymphocytes, meaning the tumors were TIL-negative. Alpha- and beta-chain coverage of first-strand cDNA came from TRAV- and TRBV-specific primers. Amplification, which lasted 15 to 20 PCR cycles, used a constant-region primer and V-primer adapter to amplify TCRs. Isolated mRNA was amplified by in vitro transcription. TCRdb redid the calling of the reads with MiXCR, one entry per CDR3 protein. This repertoire shows roughly 95,000 distinct CDR3 sequences, 20% to 25% found once; its top ten account for roughly 13%.

The chain recombines TRBV28 with TRBJ1-2; 8 bases align to TRBD1. This TCR was sampled from a female donor with ovarian cancer. This material consisted of PBMCs, taken after low-dose radiotherapy plus immunotherapy. The CDR3 DNA reads as TGTGCCAGCAGTTTATCGGCAGGGGGCTTTTCGTATGGCTACACCTTC. Translating gives CASSLSAGGFSYGYTF.